The TCR beta chain described here comes from a study of blood T cell repertoires in COVID-19. Study context: Collection of acute and convalescent COVID-19 samples took place in the United States, Italy and Spain. The cDNA or gDNA used as material had been derived from T cells, B-cell-depleted T cells, or PBMCs.

Per germline, CDR1 LGHDT and CDR2 YNNKEL (reference sequence). This CDR3 contains 16 residues. The V end was cut by 2 bases, the J end by 4 bases, with 12 bases between. In the source study's methods: How many nucleated cells were present was estimated from reference gene primer amplification. TCRdb's table, derived via immunoSEQ multiplex PCR, lists solely in-frame clones and lacks some. V and J calls and clone size come straight from that table; D and trimming were deduced from the DNA. The table lists roughly 110,000 clones, about 80% of them singletons. The sample holds one count of this clone. This clonotype originated in a man in his sixties or seventies with acute or convalescent COVID-19. Sample: peripheral blood. The chain uses TRBV3-1 (or the pseudogene TRBV3-2) and TRBJ2-6; D is possibly TRBD1 (5 bases). CDR3 nucleotides: TGTGCCAGCAGCCAACAAACTGGGGCCGGGGCCAACGTCCTGACTTTC. As protein: CASSQQTGAGANVLTF.